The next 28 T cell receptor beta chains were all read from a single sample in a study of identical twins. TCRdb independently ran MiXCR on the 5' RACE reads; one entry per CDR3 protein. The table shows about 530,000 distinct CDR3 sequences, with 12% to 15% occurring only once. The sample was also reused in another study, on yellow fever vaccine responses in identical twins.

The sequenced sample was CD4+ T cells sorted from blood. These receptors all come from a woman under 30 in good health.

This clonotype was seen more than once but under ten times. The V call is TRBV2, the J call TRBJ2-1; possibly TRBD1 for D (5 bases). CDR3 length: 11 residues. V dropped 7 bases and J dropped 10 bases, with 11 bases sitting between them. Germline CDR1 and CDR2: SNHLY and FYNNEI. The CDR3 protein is CASTLDREQFF. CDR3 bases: TGTGCCAGCACCTTAGACAGAGAGCAGTTCTTC.

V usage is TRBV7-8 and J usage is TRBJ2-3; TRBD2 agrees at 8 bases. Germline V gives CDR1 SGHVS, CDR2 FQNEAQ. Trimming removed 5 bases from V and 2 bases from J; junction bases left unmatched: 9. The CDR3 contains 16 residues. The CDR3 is CASSVAGGPFTDTQYF. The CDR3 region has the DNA TGTGCCAGCAGCGTGGCGGGGGGACCCTTCACAGATACGCAGTATTTT.

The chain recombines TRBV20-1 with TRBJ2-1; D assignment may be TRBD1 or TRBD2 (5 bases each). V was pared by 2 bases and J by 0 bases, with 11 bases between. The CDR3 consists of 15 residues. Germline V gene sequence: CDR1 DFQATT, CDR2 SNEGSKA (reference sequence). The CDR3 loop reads CSARTGTNSYNEQFF. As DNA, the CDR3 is TGCAGTGCTAGAACTGGGACCAACTCCTACAATGAGCAGTTCTTC.

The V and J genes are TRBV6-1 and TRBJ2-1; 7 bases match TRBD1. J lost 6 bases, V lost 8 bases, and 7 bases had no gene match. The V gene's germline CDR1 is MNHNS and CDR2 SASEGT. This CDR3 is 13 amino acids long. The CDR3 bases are TGTGCCAGCGGGCGGTCAGGGGGCAATGAGCAGTTCTTC. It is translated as CASGRSGGNEQFF.

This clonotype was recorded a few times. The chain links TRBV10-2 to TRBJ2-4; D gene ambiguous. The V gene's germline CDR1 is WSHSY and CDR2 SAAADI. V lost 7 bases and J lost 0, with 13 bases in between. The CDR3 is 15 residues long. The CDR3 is CASNPDRLAKNIQYF. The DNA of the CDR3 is TGCGCCAGCAACCCGGACCGACTAGCCAAAAACATTCAGTACTTC.

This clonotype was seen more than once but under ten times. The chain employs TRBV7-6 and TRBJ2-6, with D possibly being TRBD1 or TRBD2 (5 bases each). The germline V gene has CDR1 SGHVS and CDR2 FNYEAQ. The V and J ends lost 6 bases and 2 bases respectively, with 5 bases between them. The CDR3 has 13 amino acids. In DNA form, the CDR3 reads TGTGCCAGCAGGGGACCTGGGGCCAACGTCCTGACTTTC. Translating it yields CASRGPGANVLTF.

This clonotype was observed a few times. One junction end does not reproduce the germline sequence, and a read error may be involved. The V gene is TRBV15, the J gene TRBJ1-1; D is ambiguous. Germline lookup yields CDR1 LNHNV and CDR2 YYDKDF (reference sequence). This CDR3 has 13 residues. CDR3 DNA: TGTGCCGCCAGCAGAGATCGAGGCAGCGAAGCTTTCTTT. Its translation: CAASRDRGSEAFF.

The CDR3 region is CAISEGRIGQYF. The CDR3 nucleotides read TGTGCCATCAGTGAGGGCAGGATCGGGCAGTACTTC. This rearrangement joins TRBV10-3 to TRBJ2-7; D not certain. The CDR3 is 12 amino acids. Germline CDR1 and CDR2: ENHRY and SYGVKD. With 2 bases removed from V and 9 bases from J, the gap between germline ends came to 11 bases.

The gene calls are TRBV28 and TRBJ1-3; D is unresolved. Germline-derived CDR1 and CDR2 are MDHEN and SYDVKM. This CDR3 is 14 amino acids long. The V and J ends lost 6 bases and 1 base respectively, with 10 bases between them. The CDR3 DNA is TGTGCCAGCAGCCCCCAGGCATCTGGAAACACCATATATTTT. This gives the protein CASSPQASGNTIYF.

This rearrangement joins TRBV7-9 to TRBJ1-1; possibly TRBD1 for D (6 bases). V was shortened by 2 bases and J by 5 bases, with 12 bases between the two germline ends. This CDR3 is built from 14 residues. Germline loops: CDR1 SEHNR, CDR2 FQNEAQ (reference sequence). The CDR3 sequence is CASSLSGVSTEAFF. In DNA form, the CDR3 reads TGTGCCAGCAGCTTATCAGGGGTCTCAACTGAAGCTTTCTTT. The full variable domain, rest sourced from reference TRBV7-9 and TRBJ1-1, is DTGVSQNPRHKITKRGQNVTFRCDPISEHNRLYWYRQTLGQGPEFLTYFQNEAQLEKSRLLSDRFSAERPKGSFSTLEIQRTEQGDSAMYLCASSLSGVSTEAFFGQGTRLTVV.

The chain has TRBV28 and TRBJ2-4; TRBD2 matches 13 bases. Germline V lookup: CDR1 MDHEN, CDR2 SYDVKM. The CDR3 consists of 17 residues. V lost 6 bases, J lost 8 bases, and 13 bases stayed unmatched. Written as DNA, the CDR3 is TGTGCCAGCAGATCTTATACTAGCGGGAGGGCCGGGGACATTCAGTACTTC. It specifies CASRSYTSGRAGDIQYF.

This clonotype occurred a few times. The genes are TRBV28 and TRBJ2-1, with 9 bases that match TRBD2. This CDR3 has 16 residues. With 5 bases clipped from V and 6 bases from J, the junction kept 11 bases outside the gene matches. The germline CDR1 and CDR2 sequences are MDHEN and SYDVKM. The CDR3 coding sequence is TGTGCCAGCAGTAAGGGACTAGCCCAAGCTCGCAATGAGCAGTTCTTC. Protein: CASSKGLAQARNEQFF.

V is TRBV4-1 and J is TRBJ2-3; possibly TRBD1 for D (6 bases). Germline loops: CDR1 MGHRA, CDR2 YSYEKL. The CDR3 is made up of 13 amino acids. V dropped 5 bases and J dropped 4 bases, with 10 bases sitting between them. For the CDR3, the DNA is TGCGCCAGCAGCAAGCCAGGGGCAGATACGCAGTATTTT. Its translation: CASSKPGADTQYF.

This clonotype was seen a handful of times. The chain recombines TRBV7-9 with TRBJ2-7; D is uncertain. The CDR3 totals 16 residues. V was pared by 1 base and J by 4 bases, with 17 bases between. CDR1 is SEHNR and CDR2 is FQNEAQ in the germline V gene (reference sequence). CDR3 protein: CASSLVSTSREYEQYV. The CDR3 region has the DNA TGTGCCAGCAGCTTAGTCAGCACTTCGCGTGAGTACGAGCAGTACGTC.

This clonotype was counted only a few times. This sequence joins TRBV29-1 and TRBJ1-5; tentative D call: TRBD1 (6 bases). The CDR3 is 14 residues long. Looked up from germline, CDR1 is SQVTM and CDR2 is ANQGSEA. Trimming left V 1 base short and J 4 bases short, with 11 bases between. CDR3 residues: CSVEVQGGNQPQHF. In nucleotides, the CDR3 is TGCAGCGTTGAAGTTCAAGGGGGGAATCAGCCCCAGCATTTT.

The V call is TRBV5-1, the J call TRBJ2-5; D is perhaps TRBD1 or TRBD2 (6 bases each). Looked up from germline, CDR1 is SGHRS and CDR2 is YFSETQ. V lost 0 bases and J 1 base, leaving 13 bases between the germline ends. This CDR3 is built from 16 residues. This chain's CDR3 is CASSLGGATRQETQYF. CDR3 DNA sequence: TGCGCCAGCAGCTTGGGGGGGGCTACCCGCCAAGAGACCCAGTACTTC.

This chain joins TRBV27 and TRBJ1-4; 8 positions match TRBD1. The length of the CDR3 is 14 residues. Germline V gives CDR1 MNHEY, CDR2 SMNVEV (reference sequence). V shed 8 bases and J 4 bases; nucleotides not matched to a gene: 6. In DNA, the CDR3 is TGTGCCAGCTCGGACAGGGTTCGTAATGAAAAACTGTTTTTT. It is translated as CASSDRVRNEKLFF.

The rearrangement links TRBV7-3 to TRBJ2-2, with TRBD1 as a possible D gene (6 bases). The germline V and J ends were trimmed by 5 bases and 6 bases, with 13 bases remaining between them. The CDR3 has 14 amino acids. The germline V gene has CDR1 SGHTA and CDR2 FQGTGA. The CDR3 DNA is TGTGCCAGCAGCCAAGTGCAGGGGCCCGGGGAGCTGTTTTTT. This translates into CASSQVQGPGELFF. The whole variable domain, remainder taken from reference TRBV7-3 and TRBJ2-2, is GAGVSQTPSNKVTEKGKYVELRCDPISGHTALYWYRQSLGQGPEFLIYFQGTGAADDSGLPNDRFFAVRPEGSVSTLKIQRTERGDSAVYLCASSQVQGPGELFFGEGSRLTVL.

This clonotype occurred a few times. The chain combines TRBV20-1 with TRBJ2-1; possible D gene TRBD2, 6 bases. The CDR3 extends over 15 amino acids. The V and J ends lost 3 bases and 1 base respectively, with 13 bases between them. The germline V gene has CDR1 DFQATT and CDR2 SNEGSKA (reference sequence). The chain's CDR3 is CSARGGVGSYNEQFF. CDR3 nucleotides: TGCAGTGCTAGGGGCGGGGTGGGGTCCTACAATGAGCAGTTCTTC.

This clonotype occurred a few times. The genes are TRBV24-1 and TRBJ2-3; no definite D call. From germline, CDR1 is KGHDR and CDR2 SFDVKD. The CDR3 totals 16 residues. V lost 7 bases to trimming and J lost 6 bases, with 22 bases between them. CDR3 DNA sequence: TGTGCCACCAGCGACCCGGCAGGCTCGGTTTTTGATACGCAGTATTTT. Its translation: CATSDPAGSVFDTQYF.

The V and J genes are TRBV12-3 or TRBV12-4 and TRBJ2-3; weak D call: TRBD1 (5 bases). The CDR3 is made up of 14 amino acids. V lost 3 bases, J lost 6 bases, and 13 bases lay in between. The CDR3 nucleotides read TGTGCCAGCAGTTTGGGGCAGCCAGGGGATACGCAGTATTTT. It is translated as CASSLGQPGDTQYF.

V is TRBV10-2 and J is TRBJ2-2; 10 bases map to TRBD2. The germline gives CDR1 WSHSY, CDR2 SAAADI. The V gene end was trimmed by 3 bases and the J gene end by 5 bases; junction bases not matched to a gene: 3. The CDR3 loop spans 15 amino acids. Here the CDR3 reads CASSEGLAATGELFF. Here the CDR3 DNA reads TGCGCCAGCAGTGAAGGACTAGCGGCAACCGGGGAGCTGTTTTTT.

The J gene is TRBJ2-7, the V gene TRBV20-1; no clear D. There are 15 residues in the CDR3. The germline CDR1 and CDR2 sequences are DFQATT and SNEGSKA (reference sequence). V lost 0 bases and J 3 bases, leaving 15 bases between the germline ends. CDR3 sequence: CSARERHKPDYEQYF. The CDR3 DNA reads TGCAGTGCTAGAGAGCGCCATAAACCAGACTACGAGCAGTACTTC.

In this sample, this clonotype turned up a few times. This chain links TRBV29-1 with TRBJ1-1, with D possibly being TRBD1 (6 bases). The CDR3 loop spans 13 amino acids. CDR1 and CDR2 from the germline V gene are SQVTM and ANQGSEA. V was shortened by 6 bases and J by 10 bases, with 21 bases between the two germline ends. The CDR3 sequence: CSVEVGPGAAAFF. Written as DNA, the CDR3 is TGCAGCGTGGAGGTGGGTCCAGGGGCAGCAGCTTTCTTT.

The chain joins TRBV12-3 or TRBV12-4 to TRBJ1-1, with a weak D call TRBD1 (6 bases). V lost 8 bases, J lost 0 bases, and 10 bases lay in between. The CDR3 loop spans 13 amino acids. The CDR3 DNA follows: TGTGCCAGCGGGACACGGCTGAACACTGAAGCTTTCTTT. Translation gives CASGTRLNTEAFF.

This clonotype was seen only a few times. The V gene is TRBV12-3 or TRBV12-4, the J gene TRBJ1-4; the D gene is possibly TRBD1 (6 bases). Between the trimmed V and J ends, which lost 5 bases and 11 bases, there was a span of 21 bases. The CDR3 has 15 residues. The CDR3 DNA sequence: TGTGCCAGCAGTGTGGTGGGGGCCTCGGAGGGGAAACTGTTTTTT. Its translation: CASSVVGASEGKLFF.

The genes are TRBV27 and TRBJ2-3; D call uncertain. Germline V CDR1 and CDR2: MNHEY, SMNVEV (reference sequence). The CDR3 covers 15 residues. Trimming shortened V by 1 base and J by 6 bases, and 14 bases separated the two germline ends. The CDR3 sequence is CASSLLDATVDTQYF. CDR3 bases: TGTGCCAGCAGTTTATTGGACGCTACGGTGGATACGCAGTATTTT.

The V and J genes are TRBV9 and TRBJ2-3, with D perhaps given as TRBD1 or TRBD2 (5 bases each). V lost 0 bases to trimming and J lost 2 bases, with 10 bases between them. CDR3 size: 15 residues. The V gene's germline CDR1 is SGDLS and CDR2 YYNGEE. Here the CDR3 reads CASSVVGETTDTQYF. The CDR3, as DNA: TGTGCCAGCAGCGTAGTGGGGGAAACCACAGATACGCAGTATTTT.